The next 18 T cell receptor beta chains were all read from a single sample in a study of T cells after yellow fever vaccination. TCRdb reprocessed the 5' RACE reads with MiXCR, giving one entry per CDR3 protein. The repertoire holds roughly 400,000 distinct CDR3 sequences, with around 19% as singletons. The material sequenced was PBMCs, taken before the yellow fever booster vaccination. Every receptor here comes from a man aged 18 to 30 who received the YFV17D yellow fever vaccine.

This clonotype showed up just a few times. The chain couples TRBV24-1 to TRBJ2-2; 10 bases are a match to TRBD1. Trimming at V came to 3 bases and at J to 4 bases, leaving 7 bases not matched to a gene. This CDR3 is built from 17 residues. Germline V gene data show CDR1 as KGHDR and CDR2 as SFDVKD. The CDR3 nucleotides read TGTGCCACCAGTGATCCCGGGACAGGGGATATCACCGGGGAGCTGTTTTTT. It yields the protein CATSDPGTGDITGELFF.

This clonotype was observed a few times. The chain links TRBV4-3 to TRBJ1-1, with D unresolved. The V and J ends lost 1 base and 0 bases respectively, with 18 bases between them. The CDR3 contains 18 residues. CDR1 and CDR2 (germline): LGHNA, YSLEER. In nucleotides, the CDR3 is TGCGCCAGCAGCCAAGCCCCCGCGATGGCGTCGATGAACACTGAAGCTTTCTTT. Protein: CASSQAPAMASMNTEAFF.

The V and J genes are TRBV6-4 and TRBJ2-7, with a tentative D call TRBD2 (6 bases). This CDR3 comprises 11 residues. V lost 8 bases and J lost 3, with 8 bases in between. Germline CDR1 is MRHNA and CDR2 is SNTAGT. CDR3 coding DNA: TGTGCCAGCCCCGGGGGCTACGAGCAGTACTTC. Its translation is CASPGGYEQYF.

This clonotype came up many times. This chain connects TRBV20-1 to TRBJ1-4, with D possibly matching TRBD1 (5 bases). The CDR3 is made up of 15 amino acids. Trimming took off 0 bases at V and 8 bases at J, with 16 bases between the two ends. Germline lookup yields CDR1 DFQATT and CDR2 SNEGSKA (reference sequence). CDR3 residues: CSARDRSGGPEKLFF. The CDR3 region has the DNA TGCAGTGCTAGAGATCGATCGGGGGGTCCCGAAAAACTGTTTTTT.

The V gene is TRBV4-2, the J gene TRBJ2-3, with D maybe TRBD2 (6 bases). This CDR3 region has 14 residues. V gave up 4 bases and J gave up 6 bases, with 14 bases separating them. In germline, CDR1 is LGHNA, CDR2 YNFKEQ. CDR3 coding DNA: TGTGCCAGCAGCCGGGACCTAGGGAGGGATACGCAGTATTTT. Protein: CASSRDLGRDTQYF.

The gene calls are TRBV29-1 and TRBJ1-3; D call uncertain. From germline, CDR1 is SQVTM and CDR2 ANQGSEA. This CDR3 contains 13 residues. V lost 5 bases and J 3 bases, leaving 11 bases between the germline ends. This CDR3 reads CSVTSESGNTIYF. The CDR3 DNA is TGCAGCGTTACATCGGAGAGTGGAAACACCATATATTTT.

This clonotype turned up a few times. The rearrangement links TRBV12-3 or TRBV12-4 to TRBJ2-3; D unresolved. The CDR3 is 17 residues long. Trimming took off 1 base at V and 2 bases at J, with 16 bases between the two ends. CDR3: CASSLGIFSSSTDTQYF. CDR3 DNA sequence: TGTGCCAGCAGTTTAGGAATTTTTAGCTCCTCCACAGATACGCAGTATTTT.

A few counts support this clonotype. V usage is TRBV7-7 and J usage is TRBJ1-2, with a weak D call TRBD1 (5 bases). Germline CDR1 SSHAT, CDR2 FNYEAQ (reference sequence). The germline V and J ends were trimmed by 1 base and 10 bases, with 16 bases remaining between them. The CDR3 runs to 14 residues. In DNA form, the CDR3 reads TGTGCCAGCAGCTTAGGCCCCGGGGCCGGCCCCTACACCTTC. Encoded protein: CASSLGPGAGPYTF.

This clonotype occurred a few times. The rearrangement links TRBV10-3 to TRBJ1-2, with 7 bases that match TRBD1. The CDR3 runs to 16 residues. The V gene end was trimmed by 3 bases and the J gene end by 8 bases; junction bases not matched to a gene: 15. Germline-derived CDR1 and CDR2 are ENHRY and SYGVKD. The CDR3 protein is CAISDTPGGAGSGYTF. The CDR3 bases are TGTGCCATCAGTGACACCCCAGGGGGGGCCGGGAGCGGCTACACCTTC.

This clonotype was seen only a few times. CDR3 DNA sequence: TGTGCCAGCAGGATGACAGCCCCGGGAACTGAAGCTTTCTTT. Translated, it gives CASRMTAPGTEAFF. The J gene is TRBJ1-1, the V gene TRBV6-6; possibly TRBD1 for D (5 bases). Trimming took off 6 bases at V and 5 bases at J, with 16 bases between the two ends. The CDR3 runs to 14 residues. CDR1 and CDR2 from the germline V gene are MNHNY and SVGAGI (reference sequence).

The sample holds a few counts of this clonotype. The V call is TRBV29-1, the J call TRBJ1-2; D possibly corresponds to TRBD1 (6 bases). The CDR3 has 15 residues. Germline CDR1 is SQVTM and CDR2 is ANQGSEA. V lost 3 bases to trimming and J lost 4 bases, with 18 bases between them. The CDR3 loop reads CSVDAGVVTGYGYTF. The DNA of the CDR3 is TGCAGCGTTGATGCAGGGGTCGTCACGGGCTATGGCTACACCTTC.

The chain uses TRBV5-1 and TRBJ2-7, with 9 bases identical to TRBD2. This CDR3 region has 16 residues. Germline V CDR1 and CDR2: SGHRS, YFSETQ. V lost 0 bases and J lost 7; bases outside the gene matches: 11. In nucleotides, the CDR3 is TGCGCCAGCAGCTTGGAGGGTCTAGCGGGGCCTGGGGAGCAGTACTTC. Encoded protein: CASSLEGLAGPGEQYF.

This clonotype was observed a few times. This rearrangement joins TRBV5-1 to TRBJ2-7; TRBD2 agrees at 8 bases. Per the germline V gene, CDR1 is SGHRS and CDR2 is YFSETQ. V shed 0 bases and J 6 bases; nucleotides not matched to a gene: 2. The CDR3 has 13 amino acids. The CDR3 region is CASSLGLAGEQYF. The DNA for the CDR3 is TGCGCCAGCAGCTTGGGGCTAGCGGGCGAGCAGTACTTC.

The genes are TRBV29-1 and TRBJ2-1; unclear D gene. The V gene's germline CDR1 is SQVTM and CDR2 ANQGSEA. The CDR3 contains 13 residues. The V end lost 2 bases, the J end lost 5 bases, and 10 bases lay between the germline ends. This CDR3 reads CSVETDFDNEQFF. The CDR3 DNA reads TGCAGCGTTGAAACGGATTTTGACAATGAGCAGTTCTTC.

The chain has TRBV3-1 and TRBJ1-1, with D perhaps matching TRBD1 (5 bases). This CDR3 region has 15 residues. Looked up from germline, CDR1 is LGHDT and CDR2 is YNNKEL (reference sequence). V was shortened by 4 bases and J by 1 base, with 13 bases between the two germline ends. CDR3 residues: CASSRSDGGNTEAFF. The CDR3 nucleotides are TGTGCCAGCAGCCGCTCGGACGGGGGGAACACTGAAGCTTTCTTT.

The rearrangement joins TRBV28 to TRBJ2-1; D possibly matches TRBD1 or TRBD2 (5 bases each). The CDR3 has 15 amino acids. Trimming removed 7 bases at V and 5 bases at J, with 18 bases between. The germline V gene has CDR1 MDHEN and CDR2 SYDVKM. CDR3 DNA: TGTGCCAGCACCAGTGGGGGTCAGGGCGACAATGAGCAGTTCTTC. This encodes CASTSGGQGDNEQFF.

The rearrangement uses TRBV5-6 and TRBJ1-1, with no clear D. CDR3 length equals 14 residues. Trimming stripped 0 bases from V and 4 bases from J, with 10 bases between. From germline, CDR1 is SGHDT and CDR2 YYEEEE. CDR3 sequence: CASSLGLGSTEAFF. The CDR3 nucleotides read TGTGCCAGCAGCTTGGGGCTGGGGTCCACTGAAGCTTTCTTT.

This clonotype has only a few counts. The chain employs TRBV7-2 and TRBJ2-7, with D unresolved. The V end was cut by 5 bases, the J end by 3 bases, with 11 bases between. From germline, CDR1 is SGHTA and CDR2 FQGNSA. The length of the CDR3 is 13 residues. The CDR3 reads CASSRQAGYEQYF. In DNA form, the CDR3 reads TGTGCCAGCAGCCGCCAAGCTGGCTACGAGCAGTACTTC.